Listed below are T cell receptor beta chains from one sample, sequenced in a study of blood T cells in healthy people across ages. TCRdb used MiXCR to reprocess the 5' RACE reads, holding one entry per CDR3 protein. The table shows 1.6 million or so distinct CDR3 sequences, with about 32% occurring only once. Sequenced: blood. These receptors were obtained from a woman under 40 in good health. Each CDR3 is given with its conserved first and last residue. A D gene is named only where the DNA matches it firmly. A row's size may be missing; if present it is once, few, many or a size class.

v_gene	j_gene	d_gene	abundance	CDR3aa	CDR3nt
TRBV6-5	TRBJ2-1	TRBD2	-	CASSFNPAGGDLNEQFF	TGTGCCAGCAGTTTCAACCCGGCCGGGGGGGATTTGAATGAGCAGTTCTTC
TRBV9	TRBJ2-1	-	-	CASSVETAARQFF	TGTGCCAGCAGCGTAGAAACAGCAGCCAGACAGTTCTTC
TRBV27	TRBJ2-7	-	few	CASSPLDRQTPLEQYF	TGTGCCAGCAGTCCGTTAGACCGCCAGACACCCCTCGAGCAGTACTTC
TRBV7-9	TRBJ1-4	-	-	CASSLLPEKLFF	TGTGCCAGCAGCTTATTACCAGAAAAACTGTTTTTT
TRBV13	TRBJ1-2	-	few	CASSLVGTPSYGYTF	TGTGCCAGCAGCTTAGTCGGGACACCTAGCTATGGCTACACCTTC
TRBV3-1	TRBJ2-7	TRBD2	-	CASSPRSGSFYEQYF	TGTGCCAGCAGCCCGAGGAGCGGGAGTTTCTACGAGCAGTACTTC
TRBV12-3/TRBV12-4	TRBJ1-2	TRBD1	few	CASRRDSHYGYTF	TGTGCCAGCAGACGGGACAGCCACTATGGCTACACCTTC
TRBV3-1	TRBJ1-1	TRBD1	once	CASSQVTGQGPTEAFF	TGTGCCAGCAGCCAAGTTACGGGACAGGGCCCCACTGAAGCTTTCTTT
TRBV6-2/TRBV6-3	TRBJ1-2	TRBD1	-	CASSRHPPGQRNYGYTF	TGTGCCAGCAGTCGTCATCCCCCGGGACAGAGGAACTATGGCTACACCTTC
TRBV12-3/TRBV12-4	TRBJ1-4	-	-	CASSFGVLEELFF	TGTGCCAGCAGTTTCGGGGTCCTTGAGGAACTGTTTTTT
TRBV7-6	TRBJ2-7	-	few	CASSPTGQHHEQYF	TGTGCCAGCAGCCCCACCGGACAGCACCACGAGCAGTACTTC
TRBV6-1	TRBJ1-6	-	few	CASILDKTLHF	TGTGCCAGCATCCTGGACAAAACCCTCCACTTT
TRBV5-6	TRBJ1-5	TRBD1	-	CASSSWTGVQDQPQHF	TGTGCCAGCAGCTCGTGGACAGGGGTGCAAGATCAGCCCCAGCATTTT
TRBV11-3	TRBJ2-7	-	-	CASSKGRDEQYF	TGTGCCAGCAGCAAGGGACGCGACGAGCAGTACTTC
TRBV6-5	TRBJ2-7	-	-	CASSYSESGAGGRSYEQYF	TGTGCCAGCAGTTACTCCGAATCCGGGGCAGGGGGGCGGTCCTACGAGCAGTACTTC
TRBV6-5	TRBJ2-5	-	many	CASSSGPTGTQYF	TGTGCCAGCAGTTCCGGACCCACGGGGACCCAGTACTTC
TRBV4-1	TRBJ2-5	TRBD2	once	CASSLSLWTSGRAEETQYF	TGCGCCAGCAGCCTTTCACTATGGACTAGCGGGAGGGCCGAAGAGACCCAGTACTTC
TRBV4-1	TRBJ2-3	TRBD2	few	CASSLGGIPSGTDTQYF	TGCGCCAGCAGCCTCGGGGGGATACCAAGCGGCACAGATACGCAGTATTTT
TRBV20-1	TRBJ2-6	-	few	CSARDGTAIPGANVLTF	TGCAGTGCTAGGGACGGGACGGCCATTCCTGGGGCCAACGTCCTGACTTTC
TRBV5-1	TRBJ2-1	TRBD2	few	CASSLAGTSSLKQFF	TGCGCCAGCAGCTTGGCCGGGACTAGCTCCCTCAAGCAGTTCTTC
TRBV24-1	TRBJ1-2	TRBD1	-	CATSDLGTAYGYTF	TGTGCCACCAGTGACCTAGGGACAGCTTATGGCTACACCTTC
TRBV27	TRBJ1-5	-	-	CAIQGELGIGNQPQHF	TGTGCCATCCAGGGTGAGCTTGGTATCGGAAATCAGCCCCAGCATTTT
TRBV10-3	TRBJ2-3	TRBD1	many	CAISDPGTGGTDTQYF	TGTGCCATCAGTGACCCCGGGACAGGGGGCACAGATACGCAGTATTTT
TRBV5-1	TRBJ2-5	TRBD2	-	CASSYGLAGSLEETQYF	TGCGCCAGCAGCTACGGACTAGCGGGGTCCTTAGAAGAGACCCAGTACTTC
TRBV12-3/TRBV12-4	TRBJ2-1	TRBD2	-	CATGGSSYNEQFF	TGTGCCACGGGGGGGTCATCCTACAATGAGCAGTTCTTC
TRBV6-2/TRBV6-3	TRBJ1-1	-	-	CASGRGFGTEAFF	TGTGCCAGCGGAAGGGGGTTTGGGACTGAAGCTTTCTTT
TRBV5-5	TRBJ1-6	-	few	CASSALDSENSPLHF	TGTGCCAGCAGCGCCCTGGACAGCGAGAATTCACCCCTCCACTTT
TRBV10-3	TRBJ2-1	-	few	CAISEGGPYNEQFF	TGTGCCATCAGTGAGGGGGGCCCATACAATGAGCAGTTCTTC
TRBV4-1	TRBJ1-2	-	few	CASSQEQGRAWGYTF	TGCGCCAGCAGCCAAGAGCAGGGCAGGGCTTGGGGCTACACCTTC
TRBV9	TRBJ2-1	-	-	CASSVGQGGWYNEQFF	TGTGCCAGCAGCGTAGGGCAGGGGGGCTGGTACAATGAGCAGTTCTTC
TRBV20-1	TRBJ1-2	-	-	CSSPGAMYGYTF	TGCAGTTCCCCGGGCGCGATGTATGGCTACACCTTC
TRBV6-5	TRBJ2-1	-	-	CASSPSDLSYNEQFF	TGTGCCAGCAGCCCGTCGGACCTCTCCTACAATGAGCAGTTCTTC
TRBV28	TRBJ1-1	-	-	CASSSTPGESQGKNTEAFF	TGTGCCAGCAGCTCGACTCCCGGAGAATCACAGGGAAAGAACACTGAAGCTTTCTTT
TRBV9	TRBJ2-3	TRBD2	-	CASSTELAGGTDTQYF	TGTGCCAGCAGCACTGAGCTAGCGGGGGGCACAGATACGCAGTATTTT
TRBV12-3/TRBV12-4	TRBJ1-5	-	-	CASSLIQGDNQPQHF	TGTGCCAGCAGTTTAATACAGGGTGACAATCAGCCCCAGCATTTT
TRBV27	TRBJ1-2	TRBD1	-	CASSGQGGRRFVGYTF	TGTGCCAGCAGCGGACAGGGGGGTCGCCGATTTGTCGGCTACACCTTC
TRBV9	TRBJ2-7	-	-	CASSVSGEFSYEQYF	TGTGCCAGCAGCGTTTCTGGGGAGTTCTCCTACGAGCAGTACTTC
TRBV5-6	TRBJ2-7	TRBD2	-	CASSGTSGSLEQYF	TGTGCCAGCAGCGGGACTAGCGGGAGCCTCGAGCAGTACTTC
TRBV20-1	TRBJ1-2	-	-	CSARWTTDYGYTF	TGCAGTGCTAGGTGGACAACAGACTATGGCTACACCTTC
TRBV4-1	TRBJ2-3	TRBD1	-	CTSSQDRGHTQYF	TGCACCAGCAGCCAAGATAGGGGGCATACGCAGTATTTT
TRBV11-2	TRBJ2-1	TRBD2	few	CASSSGGLPSYNEQFF	TGTGCCAGCAGCTCGGGAGGACTACCGAGCTACAATGAGCAGTTCTTC
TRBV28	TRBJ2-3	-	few	CASSWTAISTDTQYF	TGTGCCAGCAGTTGGACAGCCATTAGCACAGATACGCAGTATTTT
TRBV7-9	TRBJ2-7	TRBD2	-	CASSPYLQRGPYEQYF	TGTGCCAGCAGCCCATACCTCCAGCGGGGGCCCTACGAGCAGTACTTC
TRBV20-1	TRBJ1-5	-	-	CSARYQGSNQPQHF	TGCAGTGCTAGATATCAGGGTAGCAATCAGCCCCAGCATTTT
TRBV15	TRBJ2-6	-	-	CATSQKSYLGVGANVLTF	TGTGCCACCAGCCAAAAGTCGTATTTAGGGGTTGGGGCCAACGTCCTGACTTTC
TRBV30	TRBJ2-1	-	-	CAWSQVPYNEQFF	TGTGCCTGGAGTCAGGTCCCCTACAATGAGCAGTTCTTC
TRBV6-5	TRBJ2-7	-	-	CASSPSVYQQYF	TGTGCCAGCAGTCCATCAGTTTACCAGCAGTACTTC
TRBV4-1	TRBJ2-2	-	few	CASSHPTGSGELFF	TGCGCCAGCAGCCACCCGACAGGTTCCGGGGAGCTGTTTTTT
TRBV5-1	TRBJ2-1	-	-	CASSLFRSSYNEQFF	TGCGCCAGCAGCTTGTTCCGGAGCTCCTACAATGAGCAGTTCTTC
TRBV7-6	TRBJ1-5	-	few	CASSSREGGGGNQPQHF	TGTGCCAGCAGCTCGCGCGAGGGGGGGGGTGGCAATCAGCCCCAGCATTTT
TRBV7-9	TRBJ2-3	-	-	CASSLTWATEGRTDTQYF	TGTGCCAGCAGCTTGACGTGGGCGACCGAAGGTCGCACAGATACGCAGTATTTT
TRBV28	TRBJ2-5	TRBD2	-	CASKTGTSISETQYF	TGTGCCAGCAAGACCGGGACTAGCATTTCTGAGACCCAGTACTTC
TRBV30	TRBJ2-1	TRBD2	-	CAWRLAGVHNEQFF	TGTGCCTGGCGTCTAGCGGGAGTACACAATGAGCAGTTCTTC
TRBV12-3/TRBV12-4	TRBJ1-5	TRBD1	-	CASTAGTGYPPQHF	TGTGCCAGCACCGCCGGGACAGGGTACCCGCCCCAGCATTTT
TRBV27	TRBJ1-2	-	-	CASSPGSGGGYTF	TGTGCCAGCAGTCCGGGGTCCGGGGGAGGCTACACCTTC
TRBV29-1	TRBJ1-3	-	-	CSINAGNTIYF	TGCAGCATTAACGCCGGAAACACCATATATTTT
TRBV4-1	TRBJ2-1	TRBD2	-	CASSQEGSSGGLSYNEQFF	TGCGCCAGCAGCCAAGAAGGGTCTAGCGGGGGCCTCTCCTACAATGAGCAGTTCTTC
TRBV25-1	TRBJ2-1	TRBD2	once	CASSGGLAGGVLFF	TGTGCCAGCAGTGGGGGACTAGCGGGGGGAGTTTTGTTCTTC
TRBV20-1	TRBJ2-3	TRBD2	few	CSAGGSFPDTQYF	TGCAGTGCTGGCGGGAGTTTCCCAGATACGCAGTATTTT
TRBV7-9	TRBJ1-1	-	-	CASSPWGTEEAFF	TGTGCCAGCAGCCCCTGGGGGACGGAAGAAGCTTTCTTT